These T cell receptor beta chains were read from a single sample in a study of radiation and T cells in renal cell carcinoma. Sequencing used immunoSEQ multiplex PCR; TCRdb keeps in-frame clones, though not all of them. In the table there are 75,000 to 95,000 clones, just under 85% of which are singletons. Specimen: blood, collected from a patient whose treatment included radiotherapy and nephrectomy. These receptors all stem from a man in his forties or fifties with renal cell carcinoma. The CDR3 runs from the conserved cysteine through the conserved F or W. A D gene is named only where the DNA matches it firmly. Part of the rows lack a size; the others show once, few, many or a class for expanded clones.

size: .
D: .
J: TRBJ1-2
V: TRBV2
DNA: TGTGCCAGCAGTCCCCAGACCGAATTTAACTATGGCTACACCTTC
CDR3: CASSPQTEFNYGYTF

size: .
D: TRBD1
J: TRBJ1-5
V: TRBV19
DNA: TGTGCCAGTAGTTACCGGACAGGGGAGACTCAGCCCCAGCATTTT
CDR3: CASSYRTGETQPQHF

size: .
D: .
J: TRBJ2-7
V: TRBV6-4
DNA: TGTGCCAGCACTCTAGCAGGGGAAAGACAGTCAGCCTACGAGCAGTACTTC
CDR3: CASTLAGERQSAYEQYF

size: .
D: .
J: TRBJ2-2
V: TRBV5-1
DNA: TGCGCCAGCAGCTATGCTACAGGAGACACCGGGGAGCTGTTTTTT
CDR3: CASSYATGDTGELFF

size: once
D: .
J: TRBJ1-1
V: TRBV11-3
DNA: TGTGCCAGCAGCTTAATTGGGAACACTGAAGCTTTCTTT
CDR3: CASSLIGNTEAFF

size: .
D: .
J: TRBJ1-2
V: TRBV28
DNA: TGTGCCAGCAGTGTACTAGTGGGTTCCTATGGCTACACCTTC
CDR3: CASSVLVGSYGYTF

size: .
D: .
J: TRBJ2-5
V: TRBV20-1
DNA: TGCAGTGCTATCGGGACAGAGACCCAGTACTTC
CDR3: CSAIGTETQYF

size: .
D: .
J: TRBJ2-2
V: TRBV19
DNA: TGTGCCAGTAGACGGGTGGGCACCGGGGAGCTGTTTTTT
CDR3: CASRRVGTGELFF

size: .
D: .
J: TRBJ1-5
V: TRBV2
DNA: TGTGCCAGCAGTGCCCCCGATAGCAATCAGCCCCAGCATTTT
CDR3: CASSAPDSNQPQHF

size: .
D: .
J: TRBJ2-5
V: TRBV5-1
DNA: TGCGCCAGCAGCGAAGGGGGACCCCAAGAGACCCAGTACTTC
CDR3: CASSEGGPQETQYF

size: .
D: .
J: TRBJ2-1
V: TRBV4-3
DNA: TGCGCCAGCAGCCAGGGGTTGGTAAGCGAGCAGTTCTTC
CDR3: CASSQGLVSEQFF

size: .
D: TRBD1
J: TRBJ2-7
V: TRBV2
DNA: TGTGCCAGCAGTGAATGGACAGGCTACGAGCAGTACTTC
CDR3: CASSEWTGYEQYF

size: .
D: .
J: TRBJ1-6
V: TRBV25-1
DNA: TGTGCCAGCAGTACATTCCAGGGCTATAATTCACCCCTCCACTTT
CDR3: CASSTFQGYNSPLHF

size: .
D: .
J: TRBJ2-7
V: TRBV5-1
DNA: TGCGCCAGCAGCTTGGGGGGCAGGAGATACGAGCAGTACTTC
CDR3: CASSLGGRRYEQYF

size: .
D: TRBD2
J: TRBJ2-5
V: TRBV5-4
DNA: TGTGCCAGCAGAGAGACTAGCGGGAGTTATGAGACCCAGTACTTC
CDR3: CASRETSGSYETQYF

size: once
D: .
J: TRBJ2-2
V: TRBV7-2
DNA: TGTGCCAGCAGCTTAGATCAGGGTCCAAGCACCGGGGAGCTGTTTTTT
CDR3: CASSLDQGPSTGELFF

size: .
D: .
J: TRBJ2-2
V: TRBV29-1
DNA: TGCAGCGTTGGGGACGGGTATAACACCGGGGAGCTGTTTTTT
CDR3: CSVGDGYNTGELFF

size: .
D: TRBD2
J: TRBJ2-5
V: TRBV4-1
DNA: TGCGCCAGCAGCCCCGGTGGGGGGGAGGAGACCCAGTACTTC
CDR3: CASSPGGGEETQYF

size: once
D: TRBD2
J: TRBJ2-1
V: TRBV2
DNA: TGTGCCAGCAGTTCTCGACTAGCGAACTCCTACAATGAGCAGTTCTTC
CDR3: CASSSRLANSYNEQFF

size: .
D: TRBD1
J: TRBJ2-7
V: TRBV19
DNA: TGTGCCAGTAGTATAGTAACTTCGGGACAGGGTTCCTACGAGCAGTACTTC
CDR3: CASSIVTSGQGSYEQYF

size: .
D: .
J: TRBJ1-3
V: TRBV9
DNA: TGTGCCAGCAGCGTGACGGGAAAACCCATATATTTT
CDR3: CASSVTGKPIYF

size: .
D: .
J: TRBJ2-7
V: TRBV27
DNA: TGTGCCAGCAGTCCCCACCCCACGGGACGGAACTACGAGCAGTACTTC
CDR3: CASSPHPTGRNYEQYF

size: .
D: .
J: TRBJ1-2
V: TRBV28
DNA: TGTGCCAGCAGACTTACAGGAGATGGCTACACCTTC
CDR3: CASRLTGDGYTF

size: .
D: .
J: TRBJ1-1
V: TRBV6-4
DNA: TGTGCCAGCAGTGACTCGGTAGGCCTTGAAGCTTTCTTT
CDR3: CASSDSVGLEAFF

size: .
D: TRBD1
J: TRBJ2-7
V: TRBV30
DNA: TGTGCCTGGAGGTCGGACAGGGAGATCTACGAGCAGTACTTC
CDR3: CAWRSDREIYEQYF

size: .
D: .
J: TRBJ1-3
V: TRBV4-3
DNA: TGCGCCAGCAGCCAAGATTGGGGAACTGGAAACACCATATATTTT
CDR3: CASSQDWGTGNTIYF

size: .
D: .
J: TRBJ2-1
V: TRBV6-1
DNA: TGTGCCAGCAGTGAACGGTCCGGGCGGTGGAAGCAGTTCTTC
CDR3: CASSERSGRWKQFF

size: few
D: .
J: TRBJ2-1
V: TRBV10-2
DNA: TGCGCCAGCAGCCCGGACAGATACAATGAGCAGTTCTTC
CDR3: CASSPDRYNEQFF

size: .
D: .
J: TRBJ1-5
V: TRBV4-1
DNA: TGCGCCAGCAGCCAAGAAGGAGGGTTTTATAGTCAGCCCCAGCATTTT
CDR3: CASSQEGGFYSQPQHF

size: once
D: .
J: TRBJ1-4
V: TRBV16
DNA: TGTGCCAGCAGCCAATCCTCGGTTATGGGACACCTTAATGAAAAACTGTTTTTT
CDR3: CASSQSSVMGHLNEKLFF

size: .
D: .
J: TRBJ1-2
V: TRBV20-1
DNA: TGCAGTGATCGGGATGGCTACACCTTC
CDR3: CSDRDGYTF

size: .
D: .
J: TRBJ2-1
V: TRBV19
DNA: TGTGCCAGTAGCCAGTGGGTCGCAAATGAGCAGTTCTTC
CDR3: CASSQWVANEQFF

size: .
D: TRBD1
J: TRBJ1-1
V: TRBV30
DNA: TGTGCCTGGAGGCTTCCCTTAACAGGGGGCGAAGCTTTCTTT
CDR3: CAWRLPLTGGEAFF

size: .
D: .
J: TRBJ1-5
V: TRBV6-1
DNA: TGTGCCAGCAGTGAGGGAAGACGGGATTATAGCAATCAGCCCCAGCATTTT
CDR3: CASSEGRRDYSNQPQHF